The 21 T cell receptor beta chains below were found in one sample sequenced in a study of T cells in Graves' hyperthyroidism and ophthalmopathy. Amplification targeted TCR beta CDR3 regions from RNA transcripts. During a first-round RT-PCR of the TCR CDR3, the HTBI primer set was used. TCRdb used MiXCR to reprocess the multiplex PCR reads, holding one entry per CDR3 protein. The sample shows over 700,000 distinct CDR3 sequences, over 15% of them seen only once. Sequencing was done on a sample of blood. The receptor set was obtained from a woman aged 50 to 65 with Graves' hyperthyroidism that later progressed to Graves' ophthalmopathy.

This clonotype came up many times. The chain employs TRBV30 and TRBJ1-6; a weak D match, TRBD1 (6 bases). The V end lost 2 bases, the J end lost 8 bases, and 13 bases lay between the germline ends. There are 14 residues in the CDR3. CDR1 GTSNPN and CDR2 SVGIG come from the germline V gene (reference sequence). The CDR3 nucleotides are TGTGCCTGGAGTTCCAGGGGTAGCGATTCACCCCTCCACTTT. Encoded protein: CAWSSRGSDSPLHF.

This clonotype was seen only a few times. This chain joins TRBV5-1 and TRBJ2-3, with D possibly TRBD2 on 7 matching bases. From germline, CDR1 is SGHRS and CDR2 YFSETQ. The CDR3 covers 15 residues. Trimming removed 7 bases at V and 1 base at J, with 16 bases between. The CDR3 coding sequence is TGCGCCAGCTCGGGGGGCCTCTCTGGCACAGATACGCAGTATTTT. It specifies CASSGGLSGTDTQYF.

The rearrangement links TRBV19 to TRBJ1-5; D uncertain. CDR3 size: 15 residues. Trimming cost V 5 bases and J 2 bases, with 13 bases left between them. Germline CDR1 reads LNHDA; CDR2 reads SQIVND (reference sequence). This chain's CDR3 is CASSVLGRGNQPQHF. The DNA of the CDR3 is TGTGCCAGTAGTGTTCTTGGTCGGGGCAATCAGCCCCAGCATTTT.

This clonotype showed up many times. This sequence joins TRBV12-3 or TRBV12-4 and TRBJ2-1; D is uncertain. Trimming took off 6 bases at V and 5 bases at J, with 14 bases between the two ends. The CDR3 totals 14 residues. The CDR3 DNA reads TGTGCCAGCAGCCCTAGTAGGCACAACAATGAGCAGTTCTTC. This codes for CASSPSRHNNEQFF.

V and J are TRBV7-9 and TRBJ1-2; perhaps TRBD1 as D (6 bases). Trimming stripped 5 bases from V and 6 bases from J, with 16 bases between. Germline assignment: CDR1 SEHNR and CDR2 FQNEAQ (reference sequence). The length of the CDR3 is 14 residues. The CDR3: CASSLRGGPDGYTF. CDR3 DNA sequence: TGTGCCAGCAGCCTCCGAGGGGGTCCCGATGGCTACACCTTC.

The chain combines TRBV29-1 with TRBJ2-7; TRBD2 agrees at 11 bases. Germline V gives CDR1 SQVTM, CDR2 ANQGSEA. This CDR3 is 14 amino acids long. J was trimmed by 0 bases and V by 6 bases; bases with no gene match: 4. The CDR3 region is CSVSSGGNSYEQYF. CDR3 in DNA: TGCAGCGTCTCTAGCGGGGGGAACTCCTACGAGCAGTACTTC.

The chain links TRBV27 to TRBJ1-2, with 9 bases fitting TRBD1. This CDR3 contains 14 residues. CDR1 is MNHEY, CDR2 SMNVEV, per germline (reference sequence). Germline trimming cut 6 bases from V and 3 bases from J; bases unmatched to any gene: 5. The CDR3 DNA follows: TGTGCCAGCAGAAAACAGGGGGCGGACTATGGCTACACCTTC. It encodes CASRKQGADYGYTF.

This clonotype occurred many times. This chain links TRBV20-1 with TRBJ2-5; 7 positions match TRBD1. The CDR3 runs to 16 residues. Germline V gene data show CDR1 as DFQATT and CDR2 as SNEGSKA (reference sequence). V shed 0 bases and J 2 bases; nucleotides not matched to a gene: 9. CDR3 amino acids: CSARDRGQGWQETQYF. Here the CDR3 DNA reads TGCAGTGCTAGAGATAGGGGGCAGGGGTGGCAAGAGACCCAGTACTTC.

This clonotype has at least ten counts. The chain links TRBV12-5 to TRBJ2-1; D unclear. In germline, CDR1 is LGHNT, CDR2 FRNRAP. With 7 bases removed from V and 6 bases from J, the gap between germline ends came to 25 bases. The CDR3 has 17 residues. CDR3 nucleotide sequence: TGTGCTAGTGCCCTATTTTATAGAGCCCAGATCCCCAATGAGCAGTTCTTC. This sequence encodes CASALFYRAQIPNEQFF. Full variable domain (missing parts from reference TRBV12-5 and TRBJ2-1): DARVTQTPRHKVTEMGQEVTMRCQPILGHNTVFWYRQTMMQGLELLAYFRNRAPLDDSGMPKDRFSAEMPDATLATLKIQPSEPRDSAVYFCASALFYRAQIPNEQFFGPGTRLTVL.

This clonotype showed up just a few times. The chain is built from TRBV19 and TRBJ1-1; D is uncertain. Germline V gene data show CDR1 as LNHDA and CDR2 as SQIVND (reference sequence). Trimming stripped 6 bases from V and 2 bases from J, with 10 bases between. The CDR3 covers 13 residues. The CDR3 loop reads CASRSQTNTEAFF. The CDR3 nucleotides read TGTGCCAGTAGATCCCAGACCAACACTGAAGCTTTCTTT.

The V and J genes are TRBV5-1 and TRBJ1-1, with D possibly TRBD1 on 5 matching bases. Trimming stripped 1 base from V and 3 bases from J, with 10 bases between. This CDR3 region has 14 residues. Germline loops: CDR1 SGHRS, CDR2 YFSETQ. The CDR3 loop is CASSLPGADTEAFF. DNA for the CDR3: TGCGCCAGCAGCTTGCCCGGGGCCGACACTGAAGCTTTCTTT.

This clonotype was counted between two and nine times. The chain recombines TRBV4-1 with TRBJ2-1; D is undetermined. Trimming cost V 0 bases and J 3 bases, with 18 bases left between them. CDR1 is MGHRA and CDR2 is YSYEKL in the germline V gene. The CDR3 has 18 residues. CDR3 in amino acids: CASSQEQPYPSGYNEQFF. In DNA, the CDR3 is TGCGCCAGCAGCCAAGAGCAACCATACCCCTCCGGCTACAATGAGCAGTTCTTC.

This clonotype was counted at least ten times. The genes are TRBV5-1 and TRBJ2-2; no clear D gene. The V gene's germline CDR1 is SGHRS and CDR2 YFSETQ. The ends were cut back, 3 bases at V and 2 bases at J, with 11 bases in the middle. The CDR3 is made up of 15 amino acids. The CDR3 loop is CASSYTVSNTGELFF. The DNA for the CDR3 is TGCGCCAGCAGCTATACGGTTTCTAACACCGGGGAGCTGTTTTTT.

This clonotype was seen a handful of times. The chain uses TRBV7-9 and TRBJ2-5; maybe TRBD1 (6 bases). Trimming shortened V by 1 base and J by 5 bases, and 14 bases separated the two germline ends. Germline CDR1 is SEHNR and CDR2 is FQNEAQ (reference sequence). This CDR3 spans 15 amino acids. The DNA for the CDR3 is TGTGCCAGCAGCTTAGTAACAGGGAATGGGGAGACCCAGTACTTC. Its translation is CASSLVTGNGETQYF.

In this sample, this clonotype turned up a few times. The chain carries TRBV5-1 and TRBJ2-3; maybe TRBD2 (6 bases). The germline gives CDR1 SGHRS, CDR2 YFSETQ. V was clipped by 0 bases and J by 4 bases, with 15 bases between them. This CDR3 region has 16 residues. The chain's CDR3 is CASSLAISGGADTQYF. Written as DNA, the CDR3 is TGCGCCAGCAGCTTGGCTATTAGCGGCGGAGCAGATACGCAGTATTTT.

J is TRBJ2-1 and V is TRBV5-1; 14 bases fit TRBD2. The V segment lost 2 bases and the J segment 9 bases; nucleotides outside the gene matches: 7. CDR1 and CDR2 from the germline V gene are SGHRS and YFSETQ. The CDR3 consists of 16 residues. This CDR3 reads CASSFETSGGAFEQFF. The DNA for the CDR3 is TGCGCCAGCAGCTTTGAGACTAGCGGGGGGGCCTTTGAGCAGTTCTTC.

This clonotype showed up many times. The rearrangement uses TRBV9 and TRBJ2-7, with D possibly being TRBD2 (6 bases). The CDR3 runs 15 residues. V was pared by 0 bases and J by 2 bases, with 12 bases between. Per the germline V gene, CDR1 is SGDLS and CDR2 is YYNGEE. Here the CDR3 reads CASSVAGGGAYEQYF. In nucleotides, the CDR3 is TGTGCCAGCAGCGTAGCGGGCGGAGGGGCCTACGAGCAGTACTTC.

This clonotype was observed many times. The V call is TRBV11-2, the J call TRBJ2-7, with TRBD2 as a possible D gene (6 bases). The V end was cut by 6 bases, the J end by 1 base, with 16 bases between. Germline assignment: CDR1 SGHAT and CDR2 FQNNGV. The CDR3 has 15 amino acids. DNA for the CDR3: TGTGCCAGCAGGACCTACAACGGAGGGTCCTACGAGCAGTACTTC. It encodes CASRTYNGGSYEQYF. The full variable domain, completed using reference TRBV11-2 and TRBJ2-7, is EAGVAQSPRYKIIEKRQSVAFWCNPISGHATLYWYQQILGQGPKLLIQFQNNGVVDDSQLPKDRFSAERLKGVDSTLKIQPAKLEDSAVYLCASRTYNGGSYEQYFGPGTRLTVT.

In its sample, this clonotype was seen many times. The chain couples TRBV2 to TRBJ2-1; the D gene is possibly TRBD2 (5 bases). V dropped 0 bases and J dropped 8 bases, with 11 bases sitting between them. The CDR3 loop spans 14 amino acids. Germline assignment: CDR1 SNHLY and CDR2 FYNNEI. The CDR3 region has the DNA TGTGCCAGCAGTGAAGCGCTTCTGGGAGATGAGCAGTTCTTC. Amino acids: CASSEALLGDEQFF.

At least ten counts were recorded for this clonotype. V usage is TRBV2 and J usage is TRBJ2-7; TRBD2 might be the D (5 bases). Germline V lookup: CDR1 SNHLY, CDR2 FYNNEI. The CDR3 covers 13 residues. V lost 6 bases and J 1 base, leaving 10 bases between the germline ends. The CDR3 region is CASRVRGSYEQYF. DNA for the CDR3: TGTGCCAGCAGGGTTCGGGGATCCTACGAGCAGTACTTC. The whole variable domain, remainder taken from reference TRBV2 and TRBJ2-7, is EPEVTQTPSHQVTQMGQEVILRCVPISNHLYFYWYRQILGQKVEFLVSFYNNEISEKSEIFDDQFSVERPDGSNFTLKIRSTKLEDSAMYFCASRVRGSYEQYFGPGTRLTVT.

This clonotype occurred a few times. CDR3 sequence: CASSRLGVGELFF. CDR3 nucleotide sequence: TGTGCCAGCAGTCGACTAGGGGTAGGGGAGCTGTTTTTT. The rearrangement links TRBV27 to TRBJ2-2; D may be TRBD2 (6 bases). The germline V and J ends were trimmed by 5 bases and 8 bases, with 12 bases remaining between them. The CDR3 runs to 13 residues. CDR1 and CDR2 from the germline V gene are MNHEY and SMNVEV (reference sequence).